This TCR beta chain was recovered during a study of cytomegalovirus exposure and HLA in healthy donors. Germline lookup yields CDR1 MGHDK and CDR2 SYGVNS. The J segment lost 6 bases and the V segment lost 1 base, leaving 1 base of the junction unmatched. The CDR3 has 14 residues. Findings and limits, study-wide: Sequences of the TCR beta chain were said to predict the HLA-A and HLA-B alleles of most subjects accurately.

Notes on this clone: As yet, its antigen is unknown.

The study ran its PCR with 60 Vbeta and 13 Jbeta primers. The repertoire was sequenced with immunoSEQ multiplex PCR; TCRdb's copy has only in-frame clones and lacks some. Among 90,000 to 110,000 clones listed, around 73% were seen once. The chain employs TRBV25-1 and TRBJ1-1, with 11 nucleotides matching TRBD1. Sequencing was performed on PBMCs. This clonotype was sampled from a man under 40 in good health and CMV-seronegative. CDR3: CASSEWTGGAEAFF. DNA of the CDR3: TGTGCCAGCAGTGAATGGACAGGGGGCGCTGAAGCTTTCTTT.